Below, 32 T cell receptor beta chains from the same sample are listed, as sequenced in a study of control samples from healthy donors and cancer patients. Sequenced by immunoSEQ multiplex PCR; TCRdb stores in-frame clones only, minus some. This sample has 350,000 to 450,000 clones, with 75% to 95% found just once. The material sequenced was PBMCs. Every receptor here comes from a man aged 40-50 years with head and neck cancer.

This chain joins TRBV28 and TRBJ2-7; D perhaps matches TRBD1 (7 bases). V shed 2 bases and J shed 3 bases, with 14 bases lying between them. The CDR3 is made up of 15 amino acids. Germline V gene sequence: CDR1 MDHEN, CDR2 SYDVKM. CDR3: CASSLLGGTVYEQYF. The CDR3 DNA reads TGTGCCAGCAGTTTACTCGGCGGGACAGTCTACGAGCAGTACTTC. Variable domain in full (rest from reference TRBV28 and TRBJ2-7): DVKVTQSSRYLVKRTGEKVFLECVQDMDHENMFWYRQDPGLGLRLIYFSYDVKMKEKGDIPEGYSVSREKKERFSLILESASTNQTSMYLCASSLLGGTVYEQYFGPGTRLTVT.

This chain connects TRBV6-5 to TRBJ1-1, with D uncertain. CDR3 size: 15 residues. The V gene's germline CDR1 is MNHEY and CDR2 SVGAGI. Trimming stripped 9 bases from V and 6 bases from J, with 23 bases between. The CDR3 loop is CASTRTQTGEAEAFF. The CDR3 nucleotides are TGTGCCAGTACACGGACCCAAACCGGGGAGGCTGAAGCTTTCTTT.

This chain joins TRBV4-3 and TRBJ1-3; TRBD1 matches at 9 bases. The V segment lost 4 bases and the J segment 0 bases; nucleotides outside the gene matches: 22. The CDR3 totals 22 residues. In germline, CDR1 is LGHNA, CDR2 YSLEER. CDR3 loop: CASSLHVTPGTGILSSGNTIYF. The CDR3 nucleotides read TGCGCCAGCAGCCTCCATGTAACCCCCGGGACAGGGATACTCAGCTCTGGAAACACCATATATTTT.

The gene calls are TRBV25-1 and TRBJ1-1; 7 bases are a match to TRBD1. The CDR3 is 14 residues long. The germline V gene encodes CDR1 MGHDK and CDR2 SYGVNS. V lost 4 bases to trimming and J lost 5 bases; unmatched junction nucleotides: 7. CDR3 DNA: TGTGCCAGCAGTGGCCGACAGGGCGGAACTGAAGCTTTCTTT. Its protein product is CASSGRQGGTEAFF.

The chain carries TRBV9 and TRBJ1-3; possible D gene TRBD1, 5 bases. V gave up 4 bases and J gave up 3 bases, with 11 bases separating them. The CDR3 runs 14 residues. Germline CDR1 and CDR2: SGDLS and YYNGEE. The CDR3 sequence is CASSLAGVGNTIYF. The CDR3 bases are TGTGCCAGCAGCCTGGCGGGGGTTGGAAACACCATATATTTT.

This rearrangement joins TRBV3-1 (or the pseudogene TRBV3-2) to TRBJ1-2; D is perhaps TRBD1 (6 bases). The CDR3 is made up of 16 amino acids. Germline CDR1 and CDR2: LGHDT and YNNKEL (reference sequence). V lost 0 bases to trimming and J lost 1 base, with 12 bases between them. The CDR3 loop is CASSQEGGAGNYGYTF. The CDR3 nucleotides are TGTGCCAGCAGCCAAGAAGGGGGGGCAGGTAACTATGGCTACACCTTC.

This clone appeared a single time. This sequence joins TRBV28 and TRBJ2-3; the match to TRBD2 covers 13 bases. The length of the CDR3 is 17 residues. The V segment lost 5 bases and the J segment 2 bases; nucleotides outside the gene matches: 7. Germline assignment: CDR1 MDHEN and CDR2 SYDVKM. The CDR3 region is CASSTSGLAGSTDTQYF. DNA of the CDR3: TGTGCCAGCAGTACATCGGGACTAGCGGGATCCACAGATACGCAGTATTTT. Drawing the rest from reference TRBV28 and TRBJ2-3, the complete variable domain is DVKVTQSSRYLVKRTGEKVFLECVQDMDHENMFWYRQDPGLGLRLIYFSYDVKMKEKGDIPEGYSVSREKKERFSLILESASTNQTSMYLCASSTSGLAGSTDTQYFGPGTRLTVL.

This rearrangement joins TRBV5-1 to TRBJ2-3, with 7 bases fitting TRBD2. Germline loops: CDR1 SGHRS, CDR2 YFSETQ. The CDR3 has 17 amino acids. Trimming took 0 bases from V and 9 from J; bases not matched to a gene: 16. In DNA form, the CDR3 reads TGCGCCAGCAGCTTGGGCTCGGCGGGGGACCCGCCGGACACGCAGTATTTT. Protein sequence: CASSLGSAGDPPDTQYF.

The gene calls are TRBV11-2 and TRBJ2-7; TRBD1 agrees at 10 bases. Germline V gene data show CDR1 as SGHAT and CDR2 as FQNNGV. The CDR3 has 13 residues. V dropped 1 base and J dropped 6; count of bases not matched to a gene: 0. The DNA of the CDR3 is TGTGCCAGCAGCTTAGGGACAGGGGGCGAGCAGTACTTC. This sequence encodes CASSLGTGGEQYF.

The chain is built from TRBV28 and TRBJ2-3; no clear D gene. Trimming took off 7 bases at V and 0 bases at J, with 11 bases between the two ends. The germline gives CDR1 MDHEN, CDR2 SYDVKM. This CDR3 region has 14 residues. The CDR3 spells CASTNQYSTDTQYF. In DNA, the CDR3 is TGTGCCAGCACCAATCAGTACAGCACAGATACGCAGTATTTT.

This chain joins TRBV9 and TRBJ2-7; D not certain. From germline, CDR1 is SGDLS and CDR2 YYNGEE. With 4 bases removed from V and 7 bases from J, the gap between germline ends came to 15 bases. This CDR3 is built from 13 residues. The CDR3 sequence: CASSIGPQAEQYF. As DNA, the CDR3 is TGTGCCAGCAGCATCGGGCCTCAGGCGGAGCAGTACTTC.

The V gene is TRBV5-3, the J gene TRBJ1-5; possible D gene TRBD1, 5 bases. TRBV5-3 is an open reading frame, and its role is uncertain. CDR3 size: 17 residues. V shed 4 bases and J shed 9 bases, with 26 bases lying between them. The CDR3, as DNA: TGTGCCAGAAGCCCGGGGGGGAGGACAAACTCCATTCGGCCCCAGCATTTT. Its protein product is CARSPGGRTNSIRPQHF.

The chain employs TRBV11-2 and TRBJ2-1; D is possibly TRBD2 (6 bases). Per germline, CDR1 SGHAT and CDR2 FQNNGV. Trimming stripped 2 bases from V and 7 bases from J, with 21 bases between. The CDR3 is made up of 17 amino acids. DNA for the CDR3: TGTGCCAGCAGCTTAACCCCCTCTGGCGGGACCTCTAATGAGCAGTTCTTC. This gives the protein CASSLTPSGGTSNEQFF.

This rearrangement joins TRBV9 to TRBJ2-2; D not resolved. CDR3 size: 14 residues. The germline gives CDR1 SGDLS, CDR2 YYNGEE. Trimming pared 0 bases from V and 0 bases from J, leaving 3 bases between. The CDR3 DNA reads as TGTGCCAGCAGCGTAGTCACGAACACCGGGGAGCTGTTTTTT. This translates into CASSVVTNTGELFF. Looking up the rest from reference TRBV9 and TRBJ2-2 gives the full variable domain: DSGVTQTPKHLITATGQRVTLRCSPRSGDLSVYWYQQSLDQGLQFLIQYYNGEERAKGNILERFSAQQFPDLHSELNLSSLELGDSALYFCASSVVTNTGELFFGEGSRLTVL.

In its sample, this clone was seen a few times. CDR3 sequence reads: CASSESPTQPQHF. The DNA for the CDR3 is TGCGCCAGCAGTGAGTCTCCTACTCAGCCCCAGCATTTT. V usage is TRBV10-1 and J usage is TRBJ1-5; no clear D. Germline CDR1 WNHNN, CDR2 SYGVQD (reference sequence). The germline V and J ends were trimmed by 0 bases and 6 bases, with 6 bases remaining between them. The CDR3 loop spans 13 amino acids.

J is TRBJ1-1 and V is TRBV9; 8 bases line up with TRBD1. The CDR3 spans 15 residues. CDR1 SGDLS and CDR2 YYNGEE come from the germline V gene. J was trimmed by 0 bases and V by 3 bases; bases with no gene match: 4. The CDR3 sequence: CASSARQGMNTEAFF. The DNA of the CDR3 is TGTGCCAGCAGCGCCCGACAGGGGATGAACACTGAAGCTTTCTTT.

J is TRBJ2-3 and V is TRBV6-5; D gene ambiguous. V lost 8 bases and J 6 bases, leaving 12 bases between the germline ends. The CDR3 runs to 12 residues. Germline CDR1 is MNHEY and CDR2 is SVGAGI. The CDR3 DNA sequence: TGTGCCAGCGCTCTGCTCCGGGATACGCAGTATTTT. This sequence encodes CASALLRDTQYF.

V usage is TRBV6-2 or TRBV6-3 and J usage is TRBJ1-1; D gene unclear. The CDR3 sequence is 13 residues long. Germline CDR1 and CDR2: MNHEY and SVGEGT. V lost 1 base and J lost 7, with 10 bases in between. CDR3 protein: CASSYLNVREAFF. For the CDR3, the DNA is TGTGCCAGCAGTTACTTGAACGTACGTGAAGCTTTCTTT.

The J gene is TRBJ2-1, the V gene TRBV29-1, with no clear D. The CDR3 runs 10 residues. The germline gives CDR1 SQVTM, CDR2 ANQGSEA. Trimming shortened V by 7 bases and J by 6 bases, and 7 bases separated the two germline ends. This CDR3 is CSAGLNEQFF. For the CDR3, the DNA is TGCAGCGCCGGCCTCAATGAGCAGTTCTTC.

The V and J genes are TRBV19 and TRBJ1-5; D call uncertain. The CDR3 length is 12 residues. Per germline, CDR1 LNHDA and CDR2 SQIVND (reference sequence). Trimming took 4 bases from V and 4 from J, leaving 5 bases between them. The CDR3 coding sequence is TGTGCCAGTAGTAGCAGAAATCAGCCCCAGCATTTT. This translates into CASSSRNQPQHF. Filled out from reference TRBV19 and TRBJ1-5, the complete variable domain reads DGGITQSPKYLFRKEGQNVTLSCEQNLNHDAMYWYRQDPGQGLRLIYYSQIVNDFQKGDIAEGYSVSREKKESFPLTVTSAQKNPTAFYLCASSSRNQPQHFGDGTRLSIL.

The sample holds one count of this clone. This chain uses TRBV9 with TRBJ1-2, with a tentative D call TRBD1 (5 bases). This CDR3 is 15 amino acids long. The V and J ends lost 3 bases and 0 bases respectively, with 12 bases between them. Germline V gives CDR1 SGDLS, CDR2 YYNGEE. CDR3 sequence: CASSAGRDANYGYTF. For the CDR3, the DNA is TGTGCCAGCAGCGCCGGCAGGGACGCTAACTATGGCTACACCTTC.

V is TRBV6-5 and J is TRBJ2-7; D is tentatively TRBD1 or TRBD2 (5 bases each). The germline CDR1 and CDR2 sequences are MNHEY and SVGAGI. This CDR3 region has 15 residues. The V end lost 6 bases, the J end lost 3 bases, and 18 bases lay between the germline ends. CDR3 coding DNA: TGTGCCAGCAGGGACTCGACAGAGCTCTTCTACGAGCAGTACTTC. Translation gives CASRDSTELFYEQYF.

V gene TRBV4-1 combines with J gene TRBJ2-7; tentatively, D is TRBD1 or TRBD2 (6 bases each). Germline V lookup: CDR1 MGHRA, CDR2 YSYEKL. The CDR3 has 15 amino acids. Trimming left V 3 bases short and J 0 bases short, with 12 bases between. In DNA form, the CDR3 reads TGCGCCAGCAGCCATAGACCGGGGGCCTCCTACGAGCAGTACTTC. Its translation is CASSHRPGASYEQYF.

The chain is built from TRBV21-1 and TRBJ1-4. TRBV21-1 is deemed a pseudogene. The CDR3 consists of 16 residues. CDR3 amino acids: CASSERWAATNEKLFF. The CDR3 DNA reads TGTGCCAGCAGCGAAAGATGGGCGGCAACTAATGAAAAACTGTTTTTT.

This sequence joins TRBV7-8 and TRBJ1-2; TRBD1 might be the D (6 bases). Germline V lookup: CDR1 SGHVS, CDR2 FQNEAQ. This CDR3 is built from 14 residues. The V end lost 0 bases, the J end lost 6 bases, and 11 bases lay between the germline ends. The CDR3 loop reads CASSLAIRGDGYTF. The CDR3 DNA reads TGTGCCAGCAGCTTAGCGATCAGGGGTGATGGCTACACCTTC.

The J gene is TRBJ2-7, the V gene TRBV12-3 or TRBV12-4; no reliable D call. The CDR3 extends over 12 amino acids. V shed 3 bases and J shed 11 bases, with 14 bases lying between them. CDR3 sequence reads: CASSFVGRTEYF. DNA of the CDR3: TGTGCCAGCAGTTTCGTCGGCCGGACGGAGTACTTC.

The gene calls are TRBV7-2 and TRBJ1-3; possible D gene TRBD1, 5 bases. The germline CDR1 and CDR2 sequences are SGHTA and FQGNSA. V dropped 6 bases and J dropped 4 bases, with 16 bases sitting between them. The CDR3 contains 15 residues. The CDR3 coding sequence is TGTGCCAGCAGGATGGACACGGGGCAAGGAAACACCATATATTTT. This encodes CASRMDTGQGNTIYF.

The chain combines TRBV28 with TRBJ2-7; D gene ambiguous. The V gene's germline CDR1 is MDHEN and CDR2 SYDVKM. The CDR3 contains 11 residues. Trimming cost V 6 bases and J 4 bases, with 7 bases left between them. CDR3 loop: CASRKQYEQYF. The DNA for the CDR3 is TGTGCCAGCAGAAAACAGTACGAGCAGTACTTC.

The J gene is TRBJ1-2, the V gene TRBV6-2 or TRBV6-3, with D maybe TRBD1 (6 bases). The V gene lost 4 bases and the J gene lost 8 bases, with 20 bases spanning the gap. The CDR3 sequence is 15 residues long. The germline gives CDR1 MNHEY, CDR2 SVGEGT. Written as DNA, the CDR3 is TGTGCCAGCAGTTCTCGGACAGCCCTCCTAGGGGGCTACACCTTC. Translating it yields CASSSRTALLGGYTF.

This clone was counted between two and nine times. V gene TRBV2 combines with J gene TRBJ2-7; tentatively, D is TRBD1 (6 bases). The length of the CDR3 is 15 residues. Trimming pared 2 bases from V and 5 bases from J, leaving 16 bases between. CDR1 is SNHLY, CDR2 FYNNEI, per germline. CDR3 coding DNA: TGTGCCAGCAGTGAAAATAGGGGGTCTGGCGACGAGCAGTACTTC. Translation gives CASSENRGSGDEQYF.

The V and J genes are TRBV27 and TRBJ2-1; possibly TRBD1 for D (5 bases). The CDR3 runs to 18 residues. V was cut by 5 bases and J by 4 bases, with 24 bases left in between. Looked up from germline, CDR1 is MNHEY and CDR2 is SMNVEV (reference sequence). CDR3: CASSVRSGHLALYNEQFF. The CDR3 DNA is TGTGCCAGCAGTGTGCGATCCGGACACCTTGCCTTATACAATGAGCAGTTCTTC.

This clone appeared once. V usage is TRBV24-1 and J usage is TRBJ2-5; 9 positions agree with TRBD1. There are 15 residues in the CDR3. Germline trimming cut 3 bases from V and 5 bases from J; bases unmatched to any gene: 6. CDR1 and CDR2 from the germline V gene are KGHDR and SFDVKD. The CDR3 nucleotides read TGTGCCACCAGTGATCCGGGACAGGGAGGTGAGACCCAGTACTTC. Amino acid sequence: CATSDPGQGGETQYF.